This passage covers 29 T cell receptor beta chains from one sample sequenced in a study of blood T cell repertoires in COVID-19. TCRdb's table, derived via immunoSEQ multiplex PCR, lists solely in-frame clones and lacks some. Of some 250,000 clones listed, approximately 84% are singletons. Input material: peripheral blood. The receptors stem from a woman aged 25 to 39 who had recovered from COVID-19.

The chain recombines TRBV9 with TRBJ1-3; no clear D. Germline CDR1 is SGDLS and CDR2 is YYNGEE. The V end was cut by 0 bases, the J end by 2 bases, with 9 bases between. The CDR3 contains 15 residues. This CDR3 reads CASSVASSAGNTIYF. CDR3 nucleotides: TGTGCCAGCAGCGTAGCTTCCTCCGCTGGAAACACCATATATTTT.

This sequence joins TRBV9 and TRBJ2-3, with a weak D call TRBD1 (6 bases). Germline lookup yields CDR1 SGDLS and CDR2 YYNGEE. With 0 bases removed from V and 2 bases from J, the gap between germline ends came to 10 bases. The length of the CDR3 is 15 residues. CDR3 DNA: TGTGCCAGCAGCGTAGGGGCAGGGGACACAGATACGCAGTATTTT. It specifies CASSVGAGDTDTQYF.

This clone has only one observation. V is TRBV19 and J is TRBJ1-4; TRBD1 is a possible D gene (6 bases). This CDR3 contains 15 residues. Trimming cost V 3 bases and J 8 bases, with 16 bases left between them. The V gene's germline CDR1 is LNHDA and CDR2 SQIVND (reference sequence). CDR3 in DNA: TGTGCCAGTAGTATTAATCTCAGGGGTGACGAAAAACTGTTTTTT. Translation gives CASSINLRGDEKLFF.

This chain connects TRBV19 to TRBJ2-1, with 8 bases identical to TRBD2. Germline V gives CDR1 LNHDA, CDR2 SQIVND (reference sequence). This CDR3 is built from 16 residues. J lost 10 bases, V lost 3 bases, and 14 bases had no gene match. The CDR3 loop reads CASSISGGAESREQFF. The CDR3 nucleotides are TGTGCCAGTAGTATTTCCGGGGGGGCCGAAAGTAGGGAGCAGTTCTTC. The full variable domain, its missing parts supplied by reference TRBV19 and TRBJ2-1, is DGGITQSPKYLFRKEGQNVTLSCEQNLNHDAMYWYRQDPGQGLRLIYYSQIVNDFQKGDIAEGYSVSREKKESFPLTVTSAQKNPTAFYLCASSISGGAESREQFFGPGTRLTVL.

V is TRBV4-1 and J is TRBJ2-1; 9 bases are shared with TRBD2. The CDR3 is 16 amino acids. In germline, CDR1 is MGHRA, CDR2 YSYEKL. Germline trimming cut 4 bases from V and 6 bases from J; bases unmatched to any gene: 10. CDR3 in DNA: TGCGCCAGCAGCCCATCACCTAGCGGGGCCGTCAATGAGCAGTTCTTC. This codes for CASSPSPSGAVNEQFF.

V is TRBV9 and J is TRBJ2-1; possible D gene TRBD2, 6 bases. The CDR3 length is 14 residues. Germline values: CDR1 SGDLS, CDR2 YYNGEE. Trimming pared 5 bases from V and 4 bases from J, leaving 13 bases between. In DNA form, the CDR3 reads TGTGCCAGCAGTGAGTCGGGGGTTTACAATGAGCAGTTCTTC. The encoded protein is CASSESGVYNEQFF.

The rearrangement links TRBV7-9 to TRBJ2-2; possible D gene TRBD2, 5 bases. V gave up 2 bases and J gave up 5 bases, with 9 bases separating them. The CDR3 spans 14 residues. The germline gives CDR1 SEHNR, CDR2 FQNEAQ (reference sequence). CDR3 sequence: CASSLRWETGELFF. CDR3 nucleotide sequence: TGTGCCAGCAGCTTAAGGTGGGAGACCGGGGAGCTGTTTTTT.

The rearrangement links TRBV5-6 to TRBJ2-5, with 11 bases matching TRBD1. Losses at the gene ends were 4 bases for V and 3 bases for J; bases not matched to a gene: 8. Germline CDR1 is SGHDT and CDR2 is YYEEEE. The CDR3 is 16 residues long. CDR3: CASSTPGQGVKETQYF. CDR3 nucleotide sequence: TGTGCCAGCAGCACCCCGGGACAGGGGGTGAAAGAGACCCAGTACTTC.

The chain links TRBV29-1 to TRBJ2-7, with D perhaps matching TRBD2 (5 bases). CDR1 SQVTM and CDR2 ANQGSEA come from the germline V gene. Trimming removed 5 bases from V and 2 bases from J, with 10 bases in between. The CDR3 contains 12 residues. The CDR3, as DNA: TGCAGCGTTAACGAGGGCACCTACGAGCAGTACTTC. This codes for CSVNEGTYEQYF.

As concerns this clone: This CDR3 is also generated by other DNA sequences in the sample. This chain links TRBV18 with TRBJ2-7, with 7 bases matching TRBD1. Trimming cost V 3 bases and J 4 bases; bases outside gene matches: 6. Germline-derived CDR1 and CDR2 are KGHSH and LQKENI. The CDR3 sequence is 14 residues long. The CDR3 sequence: CASSPRTGEYEQYF. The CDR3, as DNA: TGTGCCAGCTCACCGCGGACAGGCGAATACGAGCAGTACTTC.

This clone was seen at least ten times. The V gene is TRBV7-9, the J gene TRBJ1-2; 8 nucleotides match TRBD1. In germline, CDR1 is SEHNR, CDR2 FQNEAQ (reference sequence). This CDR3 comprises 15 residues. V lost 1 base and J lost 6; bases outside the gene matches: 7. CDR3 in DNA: TGTGCCAGCAGCTTAGGGACAGGGAATTTCAATGGCTACACCTTC. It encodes CASSLGTGNFNGYTF.

The CDR3 spells CASGGQGAQPGELFF. CDR3 DNA: TGTGCCAGCGGCGGACAGGGGGCGCAACCCGGGGAGCTGTTTTTT. This chain connects TRBV2 to TRBJ2-2; TRBD1 aligns across 11 bases. The CDR3 totals 15 residues. The junction had 8 bases not matched to a gene; V was cut back by 8 bases and J by 6 bases. The germline V gene has CDR1 SNHLY and CDR2 FYNNEI. Together with reference TRBV2 and TRBJ2-2, the CDR3 gives the full variable domain: EPEVTQTPSHQVTQMGQEVILRCVPISNHLYFYWYRQILGQKVEFLVSFYNNEISEKSEIFDDQFSVERPDGSNFTLKIRSTKLEDSAMYFCASGGQGAQPGELFFGEGSRLTVL.

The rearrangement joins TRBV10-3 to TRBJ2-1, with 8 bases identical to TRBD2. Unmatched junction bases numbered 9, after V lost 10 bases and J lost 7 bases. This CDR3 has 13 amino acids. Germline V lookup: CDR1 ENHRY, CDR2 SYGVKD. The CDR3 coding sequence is TGTGCCAGTAGCGGGGAGGAGGGGAATGAGCAGTTCTTC. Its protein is CASSGEEGNEQFF.

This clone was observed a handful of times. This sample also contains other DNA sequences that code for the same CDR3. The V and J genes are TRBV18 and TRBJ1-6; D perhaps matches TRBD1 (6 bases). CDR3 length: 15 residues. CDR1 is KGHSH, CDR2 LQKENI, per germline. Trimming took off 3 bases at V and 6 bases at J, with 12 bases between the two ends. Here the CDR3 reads CASSPKTGGNSPLHF. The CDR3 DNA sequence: TGTGCCAGCTCACCTAAGACAGGCGGTAATTCACCCCTCCACTTT.

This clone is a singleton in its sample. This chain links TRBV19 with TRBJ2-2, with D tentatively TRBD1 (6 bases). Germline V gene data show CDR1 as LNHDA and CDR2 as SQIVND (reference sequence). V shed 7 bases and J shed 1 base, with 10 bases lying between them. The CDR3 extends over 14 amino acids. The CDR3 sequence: CASKPGQNTGELFF. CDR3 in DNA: TGTGCCAGTAAGCCGGGACAGAACACCGGGGAGCTGTTTTTT.

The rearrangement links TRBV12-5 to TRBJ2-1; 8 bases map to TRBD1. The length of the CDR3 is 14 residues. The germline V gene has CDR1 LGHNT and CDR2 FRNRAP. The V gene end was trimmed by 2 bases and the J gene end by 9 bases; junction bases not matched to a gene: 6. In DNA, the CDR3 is TGTGCTAGTGGTTTGACGCGACAGGGGAGTGAGCAGTTCTTC. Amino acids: CASGLTRQGSEQFF.

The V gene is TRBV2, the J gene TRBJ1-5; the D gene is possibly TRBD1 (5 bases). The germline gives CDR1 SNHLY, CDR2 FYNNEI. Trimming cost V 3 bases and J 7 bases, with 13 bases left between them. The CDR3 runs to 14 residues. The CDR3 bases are TGTGCCAGCAGTGACTGGGGGGGAGGGCAGCCCCAGCATTTT. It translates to CASSDWGGGQPQHF.

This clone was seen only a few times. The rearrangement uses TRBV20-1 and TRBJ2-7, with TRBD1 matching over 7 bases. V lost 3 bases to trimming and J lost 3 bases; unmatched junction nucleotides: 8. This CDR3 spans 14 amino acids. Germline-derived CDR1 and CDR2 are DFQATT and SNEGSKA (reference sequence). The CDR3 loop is CSASSPTGIYEQYF. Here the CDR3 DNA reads TGCAGTGCTAGTAGCCCGACAGGGATCTACGAGCAGTACTTC.

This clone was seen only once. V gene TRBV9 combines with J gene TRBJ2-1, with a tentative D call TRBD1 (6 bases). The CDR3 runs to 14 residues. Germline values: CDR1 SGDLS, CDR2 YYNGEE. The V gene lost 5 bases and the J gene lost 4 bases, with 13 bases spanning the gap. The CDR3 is CASRAGDNYNEQFF. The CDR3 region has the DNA TGTGCCAGCAGAGCCGGGGACAATTACAATGAGCAGTTCTTC. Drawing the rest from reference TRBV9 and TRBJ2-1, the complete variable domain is DSGVTQTPKHLITATGQRVTLRCSPRSGDLSVYWYQQSLDQGLQFLIQYYNGEERAKGNILERFSAQQFPDLHSELNLSSLELGDSALYFCASRAGDNYNEQFFGPGTRLTVL.

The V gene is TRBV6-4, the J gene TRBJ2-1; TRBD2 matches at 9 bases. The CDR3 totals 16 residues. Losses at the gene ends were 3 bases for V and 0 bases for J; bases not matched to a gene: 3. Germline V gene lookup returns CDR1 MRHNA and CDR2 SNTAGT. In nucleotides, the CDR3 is TGTGCCAGCAGTGATTATAGCGGGAGCTCCTACAATGAGCAGTTCTTC. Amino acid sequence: CASSDYSGSSYNEQFF.

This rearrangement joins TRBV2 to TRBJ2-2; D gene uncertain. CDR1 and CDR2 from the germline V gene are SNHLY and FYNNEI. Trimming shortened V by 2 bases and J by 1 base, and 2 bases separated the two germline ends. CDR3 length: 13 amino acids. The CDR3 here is CASSEQNTGELFF. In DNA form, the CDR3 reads TGTGCCAGCAGTGAACAGAACACCGGGGAGCTGTTTTTT.

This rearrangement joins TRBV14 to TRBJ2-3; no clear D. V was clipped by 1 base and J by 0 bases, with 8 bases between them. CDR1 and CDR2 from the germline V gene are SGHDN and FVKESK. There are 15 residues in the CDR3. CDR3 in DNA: TGTGCCAGCAGCCAAGCGACACCTAGCACAGATACGCAGTATTTT. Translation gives CASSQATPSTDTQYF.

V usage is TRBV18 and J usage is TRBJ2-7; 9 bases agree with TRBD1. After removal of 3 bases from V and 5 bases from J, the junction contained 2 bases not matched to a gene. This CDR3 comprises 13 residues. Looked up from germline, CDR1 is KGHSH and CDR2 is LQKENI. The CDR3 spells CASSPRQGDEQYF. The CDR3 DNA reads TGTGCCAGCTCACCCCGACAGGGGGACGAGCAGTACTTC. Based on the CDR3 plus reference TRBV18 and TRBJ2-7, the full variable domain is NAGVMQNPRHLVRRRGQEARLRCSPMKGHSHVYWYRQLPEEGLKFMVYLQKENIIDESGMPKERFSAEFPKEGPSILRIQQVVRGDSAAYFCASSPRQGDEQYFGPGTRLTVT.

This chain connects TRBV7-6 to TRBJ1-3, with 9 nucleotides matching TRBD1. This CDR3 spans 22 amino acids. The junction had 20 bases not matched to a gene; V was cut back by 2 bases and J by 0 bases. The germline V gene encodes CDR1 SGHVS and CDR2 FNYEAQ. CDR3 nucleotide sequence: TGTGCCAGCAGCTTAACTCCAGCTTACGGGACAGGGACCCATACCTCTGGAAACACCATATATTTT. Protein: CASSLTPAYGTGTHTSGNTIYF.

The CDR3, as DNA: TGTGCCAGCAGCGCGACAGGGATTGAAGCTTTCTTT. Its translation is CASSATGIEAFF. The V gene is TRBV7-2, the J gene TRBJ1-1; TRBD1 aligns across 7 bases. The CDR3 runs to 12 residues. J was trimmed by 7 bases and V by 5 bases; bases with no gene match: 4. Germline lookup yields CDR1 SGHTA and CDR2 FQGNSA.

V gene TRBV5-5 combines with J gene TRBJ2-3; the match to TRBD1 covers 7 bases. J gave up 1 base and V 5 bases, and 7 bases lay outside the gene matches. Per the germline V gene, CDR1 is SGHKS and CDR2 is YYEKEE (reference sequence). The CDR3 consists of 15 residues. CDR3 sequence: CASSNWDRGTDTQYF. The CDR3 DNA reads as TGTGCCAGCAGTAATTGGGACAGAGGCACAGATACGCAGTATTTT.

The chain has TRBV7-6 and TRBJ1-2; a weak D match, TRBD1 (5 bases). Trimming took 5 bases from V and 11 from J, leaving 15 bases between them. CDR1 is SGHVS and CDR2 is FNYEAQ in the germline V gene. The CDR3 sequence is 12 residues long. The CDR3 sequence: CASSPDVGGYTF. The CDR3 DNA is TGTGCCAGCAGCCCGGATGTGGGGGGATACACCTTC.

CDR3 nucleotides: TGCGCCAGCAGCTTGGGTGCTAGCGGGTATTCAGATACGCAGTATTTT. This codes for CASSLGASGYSDTQYF. The rearrangement links TRBV5-1 to TRBJ2-3; 8 bases fit TRBD2. Germline V lookup: CDR1 SGHRS, CDR2 YFSETQ. Losses at the gene ends were 0 bases for V and 4 bases for J; bases not matched to a gene: 7. The CDR3 runs to 16 residues.

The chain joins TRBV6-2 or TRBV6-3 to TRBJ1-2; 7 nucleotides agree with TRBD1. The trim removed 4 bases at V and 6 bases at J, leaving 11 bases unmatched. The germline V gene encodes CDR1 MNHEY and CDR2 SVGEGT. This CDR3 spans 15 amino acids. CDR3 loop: CASSSLDRMSDGYTF. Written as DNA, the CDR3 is TGTGCCAGCAGTTCCCTGGACAGGATGAGCGATGGCTACACCTTC.